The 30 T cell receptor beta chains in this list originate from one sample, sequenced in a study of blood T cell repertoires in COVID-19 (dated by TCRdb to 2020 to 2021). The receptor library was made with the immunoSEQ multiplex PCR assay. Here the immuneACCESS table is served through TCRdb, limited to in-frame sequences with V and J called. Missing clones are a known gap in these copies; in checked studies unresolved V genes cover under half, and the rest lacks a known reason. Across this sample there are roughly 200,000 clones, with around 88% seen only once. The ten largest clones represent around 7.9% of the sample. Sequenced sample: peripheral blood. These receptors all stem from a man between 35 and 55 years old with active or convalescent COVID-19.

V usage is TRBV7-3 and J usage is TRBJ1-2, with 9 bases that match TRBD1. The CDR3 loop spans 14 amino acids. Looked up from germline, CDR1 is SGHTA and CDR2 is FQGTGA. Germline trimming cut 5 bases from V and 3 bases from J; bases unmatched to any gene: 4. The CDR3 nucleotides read TGTGCCAGCAGCCCGGGACAGGGCCACTATGGCTACACCTTC. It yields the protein CASSPGQGHYGYTF.

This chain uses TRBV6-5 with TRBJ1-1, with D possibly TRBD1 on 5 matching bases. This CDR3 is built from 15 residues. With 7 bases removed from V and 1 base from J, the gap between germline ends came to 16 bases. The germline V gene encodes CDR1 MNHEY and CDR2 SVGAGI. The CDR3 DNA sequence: TGTGCCAGCACCCGCGGGGCCGCAGCGAACACTGAAGCTTTCTTT. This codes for CASTRGAAANTEAFF.

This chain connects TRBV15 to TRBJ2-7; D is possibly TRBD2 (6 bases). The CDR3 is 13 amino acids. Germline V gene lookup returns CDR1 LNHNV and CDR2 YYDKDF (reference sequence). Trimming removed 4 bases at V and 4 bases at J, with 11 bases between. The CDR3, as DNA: TGTGCCACCAGCACGCGGGACCGGTACGAGCAGTACTTC. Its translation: CATSTRDRYEQYF.

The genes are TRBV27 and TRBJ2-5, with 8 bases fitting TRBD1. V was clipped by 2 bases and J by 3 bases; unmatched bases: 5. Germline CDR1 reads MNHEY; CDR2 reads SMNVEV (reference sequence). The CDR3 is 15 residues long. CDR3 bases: TGTGCCAGCAGTTTAGGGACAGGAGGCAAAGAGACCCAGTACTTC. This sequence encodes CASSLGTGGKETQYF.

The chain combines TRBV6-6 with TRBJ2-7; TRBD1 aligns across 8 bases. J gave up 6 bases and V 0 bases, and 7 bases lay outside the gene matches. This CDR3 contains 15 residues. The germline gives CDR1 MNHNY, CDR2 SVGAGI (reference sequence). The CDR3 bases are TGTGCCAGCAGTTACTCGAGGACAGGGACTCTCGAGCAGTACTTC. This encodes CASSYSRTGTLEQYF.

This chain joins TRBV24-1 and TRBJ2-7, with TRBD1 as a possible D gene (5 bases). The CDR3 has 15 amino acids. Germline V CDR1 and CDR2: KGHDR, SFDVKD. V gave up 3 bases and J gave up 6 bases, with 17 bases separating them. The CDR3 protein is CATSDGAAGTGEQYF. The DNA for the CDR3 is TGTGCCACCAGTGATGGGGCCGCTGGCACCGGCGAGCAGTACTTC.

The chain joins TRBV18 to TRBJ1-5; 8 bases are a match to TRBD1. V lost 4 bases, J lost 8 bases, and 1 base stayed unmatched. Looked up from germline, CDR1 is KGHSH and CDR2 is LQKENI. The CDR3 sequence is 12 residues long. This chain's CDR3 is CASSQGQEPQHF. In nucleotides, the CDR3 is TGTGCCAGCTCACAGGGACAGGAGCCCCAGCATTTT.

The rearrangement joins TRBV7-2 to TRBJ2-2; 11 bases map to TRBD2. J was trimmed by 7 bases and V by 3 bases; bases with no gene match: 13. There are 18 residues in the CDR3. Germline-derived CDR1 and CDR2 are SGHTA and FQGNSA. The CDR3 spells CASSFSPLSGGANGELFF. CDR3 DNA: TGTGCCAGCAGCTTTAGCCCCCTTAGCGGGGGGGCGAACGGGGAGCTGTTTTTT.

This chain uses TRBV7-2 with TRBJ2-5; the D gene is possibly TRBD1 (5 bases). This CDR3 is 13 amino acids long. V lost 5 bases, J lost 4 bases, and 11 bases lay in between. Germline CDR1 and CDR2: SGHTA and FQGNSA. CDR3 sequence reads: CASSIQGRETQYF. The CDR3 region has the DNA TGTGCCAGCAGCATTCAGGGCCGAGAGACCCAGTACTTC. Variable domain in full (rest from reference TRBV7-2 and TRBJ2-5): GAGVSQSPSNKVTEKGKDVELRCDPISGHTALYWYRQSLGQGLEFLIYFQGNSAPDKSGLPSDRFSAERTGGSVSTLTIQRTQQEDSAVYLCASSIQGRETQYFGPGTRLLVL.

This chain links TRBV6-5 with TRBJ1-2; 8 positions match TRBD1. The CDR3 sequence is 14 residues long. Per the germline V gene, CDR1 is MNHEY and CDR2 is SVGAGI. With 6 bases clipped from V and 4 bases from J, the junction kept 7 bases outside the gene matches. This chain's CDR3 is CASSLRTGFYGYTF. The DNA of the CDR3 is TGTGCCAGCAGCCTTCGGACAGGGTTCTATGGCTACACCTTC.

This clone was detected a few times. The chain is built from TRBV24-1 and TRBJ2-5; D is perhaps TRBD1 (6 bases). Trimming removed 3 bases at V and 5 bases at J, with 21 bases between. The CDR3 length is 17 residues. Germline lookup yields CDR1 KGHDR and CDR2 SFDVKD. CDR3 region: CATSDSGRTVGMETQYF. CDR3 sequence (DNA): TGTGCCACCAGTGATAGCGGCCGGACAGTGGGGATGGAGACCCAGTACTTC.

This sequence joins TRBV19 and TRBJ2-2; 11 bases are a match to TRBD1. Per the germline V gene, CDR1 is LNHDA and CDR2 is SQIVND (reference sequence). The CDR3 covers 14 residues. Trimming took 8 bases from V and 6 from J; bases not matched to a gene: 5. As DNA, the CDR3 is TGTGCCAGTTCCGGGACAGGGGGGGCCGGGGAGCTGTTTTTT. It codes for CASSGTGGAGELFF.

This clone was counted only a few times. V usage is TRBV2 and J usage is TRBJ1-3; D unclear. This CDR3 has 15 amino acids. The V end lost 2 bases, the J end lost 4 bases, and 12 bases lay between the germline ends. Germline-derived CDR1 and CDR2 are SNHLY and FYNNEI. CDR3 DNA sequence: TGTGCCAGCAGTGAACGAAGAGTAGCCGGAAACACCATATATTTT. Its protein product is CASSERRVAGNTIYF.

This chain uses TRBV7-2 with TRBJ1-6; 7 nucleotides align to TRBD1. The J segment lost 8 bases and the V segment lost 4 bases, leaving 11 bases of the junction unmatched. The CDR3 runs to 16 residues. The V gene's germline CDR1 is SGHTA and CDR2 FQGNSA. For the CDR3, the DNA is TGTGCCAGCAGCTCCCGACAGGGAAAGACGGATTCACCCCTCCACTTT. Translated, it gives CASSSRQGKTDSPLHF.

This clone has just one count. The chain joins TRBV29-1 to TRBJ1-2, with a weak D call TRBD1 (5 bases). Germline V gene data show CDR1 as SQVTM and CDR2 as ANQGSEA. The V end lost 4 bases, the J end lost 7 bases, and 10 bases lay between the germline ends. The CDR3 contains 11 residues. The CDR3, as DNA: TGCAGCGTTGGGCAGGGAGGTGGCTACACCTTC. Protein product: CSVGQGGGYTF.

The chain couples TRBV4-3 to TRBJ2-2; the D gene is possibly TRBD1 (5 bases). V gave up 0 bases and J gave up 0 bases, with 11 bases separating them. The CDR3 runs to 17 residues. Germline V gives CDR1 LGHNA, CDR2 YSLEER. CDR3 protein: CASSQDLQGANTGELFF. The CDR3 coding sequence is TGCGCCAGCAGCCAAGATCTACAAGGGGCGAACACCGGGGAGCTGTTTTTT.

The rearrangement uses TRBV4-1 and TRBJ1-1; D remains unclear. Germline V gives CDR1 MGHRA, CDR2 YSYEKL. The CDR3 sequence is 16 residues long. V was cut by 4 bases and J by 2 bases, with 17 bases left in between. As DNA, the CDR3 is TGCGCCAGCAGCCCCCCAGCGGTAAGGGCAAACACTGAAGCTTTCTTT. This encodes CASSPPAVRANTEAFF.

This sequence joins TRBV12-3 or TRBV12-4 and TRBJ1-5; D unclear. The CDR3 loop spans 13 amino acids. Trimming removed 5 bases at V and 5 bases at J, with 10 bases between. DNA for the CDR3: TGTGCCAGCAGTATCTCCCTTTATCAGCCCCAGCATTTT. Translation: CASSISLYQPQHF.

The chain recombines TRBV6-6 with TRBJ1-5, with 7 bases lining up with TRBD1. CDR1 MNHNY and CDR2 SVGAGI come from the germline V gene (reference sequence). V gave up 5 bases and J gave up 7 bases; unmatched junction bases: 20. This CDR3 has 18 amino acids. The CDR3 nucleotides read TGTGCCAGCAGTCCTTTCCCACCAGTGTCAGGGGGACGCCAGCCCCAGCATTTT. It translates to CASSPFPPVSGGRQPQHF.

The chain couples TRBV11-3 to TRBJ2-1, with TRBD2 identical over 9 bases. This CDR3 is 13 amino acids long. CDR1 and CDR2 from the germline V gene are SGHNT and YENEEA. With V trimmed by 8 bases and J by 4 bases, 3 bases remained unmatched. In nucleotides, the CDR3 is TGTGCCAGCGGACTAGCGATTTACAATGAGCAGTTCTTC. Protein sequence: CASGLAIYNEQFF.

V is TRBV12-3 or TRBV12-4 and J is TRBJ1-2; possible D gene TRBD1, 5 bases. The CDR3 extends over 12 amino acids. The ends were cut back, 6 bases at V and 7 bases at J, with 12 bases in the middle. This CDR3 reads CASSQGAGGYTF. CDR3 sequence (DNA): TGTGCCAGCAGCCAGGGAGCGGGTGGCTACACCTTC.

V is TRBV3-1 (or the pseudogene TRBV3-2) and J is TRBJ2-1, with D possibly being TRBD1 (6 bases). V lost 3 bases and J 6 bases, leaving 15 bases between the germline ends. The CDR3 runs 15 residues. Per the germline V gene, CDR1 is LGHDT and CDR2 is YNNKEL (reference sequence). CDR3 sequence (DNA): TGTGCCAGCAGCCAGCCGGGACACCAGTTCAATGAGCAGTTCTTC. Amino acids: CASSQPGHQFNEQFF.

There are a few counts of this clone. CDR3: CASSSAGSNQPQHF. The CDR3 bases are TGTGCCTCGAGTTCCGCAGGGAGCAATCAGCCCCAGCATTTT. This chain connects TRBV19 to TRBJ1-5, with a possible D match to TRBD1 (5 bases). Per the germline V gene, CDR1 is LNHDA and CDR2 is SQIVND (reference sequence). V shed 11 bases and J shed 1 base, with 15 bases lying between them. The CDR3 loop spans 14 amino acids.

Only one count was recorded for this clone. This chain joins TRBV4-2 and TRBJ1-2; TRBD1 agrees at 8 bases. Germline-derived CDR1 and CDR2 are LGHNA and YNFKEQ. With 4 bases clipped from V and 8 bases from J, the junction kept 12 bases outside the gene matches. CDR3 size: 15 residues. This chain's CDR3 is CASSPGTGQGRGYTF. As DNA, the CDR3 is TGTGCCAGCAGCCCCGGGACAGGACAGGGTCGGGGCTACACCTTC.

CDR3 region: CASSVRDRAFGSAEAFF. In DNA, the CDR3 is TGTGCCAGCAGCGTCCGGGACAGGGCATTTGGTAGCGCTGAAGCTTTCTTT. The chain joins TRBV11-2 to TRBJ1-1, with TRBD1 identical over 9 bases. The trim removed 5 bases at V and 6 bases at J, leaving 16 bases unmatched. The CDR3 is 17 residues long. Germline V gene lookup returns CDR1 SGHAT and CDR2 FQNNGV.

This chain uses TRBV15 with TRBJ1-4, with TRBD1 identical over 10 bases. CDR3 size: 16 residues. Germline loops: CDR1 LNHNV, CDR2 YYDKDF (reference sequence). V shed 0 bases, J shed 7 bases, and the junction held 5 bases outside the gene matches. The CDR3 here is CATSRDPGTGAEKLFF. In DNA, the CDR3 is TGTGCCACCAGCAGAGATCCCGGGACAGGGGCTGAAAAACTGTTTTTT.

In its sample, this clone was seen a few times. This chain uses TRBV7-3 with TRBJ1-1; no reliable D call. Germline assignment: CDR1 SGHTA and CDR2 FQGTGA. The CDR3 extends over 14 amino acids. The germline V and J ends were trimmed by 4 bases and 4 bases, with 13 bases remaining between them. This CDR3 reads CASSSEGVGTEAFF. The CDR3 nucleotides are TGTGCCAGCAGCTCGGAGGGTGTTGGCACTGAAGCTTTCTTT.

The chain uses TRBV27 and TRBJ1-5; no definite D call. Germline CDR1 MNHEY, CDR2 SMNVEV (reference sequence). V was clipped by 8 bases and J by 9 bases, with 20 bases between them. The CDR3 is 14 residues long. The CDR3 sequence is CASSSLERGGPQHF. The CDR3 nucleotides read TGTGCCAGCTCCAGCCTCGAACGGGGTGGGCCCCAGCATTTT.

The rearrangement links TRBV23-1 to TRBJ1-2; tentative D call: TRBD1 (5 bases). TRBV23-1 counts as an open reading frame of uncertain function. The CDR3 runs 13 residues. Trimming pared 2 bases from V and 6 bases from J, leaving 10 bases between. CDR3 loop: CASSQPRGDGYTF. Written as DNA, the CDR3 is TGCGCCAGCAGTCAACCTAGGGGTGATGGCTACACCTTC.

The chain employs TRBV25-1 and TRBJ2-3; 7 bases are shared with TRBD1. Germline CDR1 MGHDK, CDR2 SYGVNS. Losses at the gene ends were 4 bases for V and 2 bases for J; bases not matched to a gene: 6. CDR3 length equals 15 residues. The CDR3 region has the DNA TGTGCCAGCAGTGTTTACGGGACAGTCACAGATACGCAGTATTTT. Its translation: CASSVYGTVTDTQYF.